This T cell receptor (beta chain) was sequenced for a study of cytomegalovirus exposure and HLA in healthy donors. Study as a whole: Earlier results showed roughly 120 million unique TCR beta sequences derived from roughly 180 million T cells.

Note on this clone: Antigen unknown.

The PCR made use of 60 Vbeta and 13 Jbeta primers. The data were produced by immunoSEQ multiplex PCR, yet TCRdb's version contains in-frame clones alone and is incomplete. Among roughly 120,000 clones listed, around four fifths were seen once. Study-level findings and limits: Researchers counted 180 or so TCR beta chains as cytomegalovirus-associated. Per a later analysis, HLA-associated TCR beta chains showed more clonal expansion than other, equally common TCR beta chains.

V gave up 7 bases and J gave up 4 bases, with 14 bases separating them. This CDR3 comprises 14 residues. Germline CDR1 reads MDHEN; CDR2 reads SYDVKM. This TCR came from a man aged 30-40 years in good health and CMV-seronegative. This chain uses TRBV28 with TRBJ2-1, with TRBD2 as a possible D gene (6 bases). Material: PBMCs. CDR3: CASKGRGSYNEQFF. The CDR3 DNA sequence: TGTGCCAGCAAGGGCCGGGGGTCTTACAATGAGCAGTTCTTC.